This TCR beta chain was observed in a study of T-cell reconstitution after alpha-beta-depleted transplantation in children. The TCRbeta library incorporated unique molecular identifiers. MiXCR, applied by TCRdb to the PCR reads, yields one record per CDR3 protein. Here the sample spans 70,000 to 95,000 distinct CDR3 sequences, 12% being singletons. This clonotype was observed many times. This CDR3 has 14 residues. Looked up from germline, CDR1 is SGHRS and CDR2 is YFSETQ. Deletions cut 4 bases from V and 4 bases from J, with 15 bases between. Sequenced here: PBMCs from the stem cell graft donor, sampled from the stem cell graft. This clonotype originated in a human donor who donated a stem cell graft to a child with inherited bone marrow failure. The V call is TRBV5-1, the J call TRBJ2-7; perhaps TRBD1 as D (6 bases). As DNA, the CDR3 is TGCGCCAGCAGCCCCGGGACACCGTCATACGAGCAGTACTTC. This encodes CASSPGTPSYEQYF.